This passage covers 27 T cell receptor beta chains from one sample sequenced in a study of T cells in Graves' hyperthyroidism and ophthalmopathy. TCR beta CDR3 regions were amplified from RNA. Initially, a first-round RT-PCR of the TCR CDR3 employed the HTBI primer set. One entry per CDR3 protein results from TCRdb running MiXCR on the multiplex PCR reads. The repertoire includes 660,000 or so distinct CDR3 sequences, about 45% of them detected once, and less than 9% sits in the top ten. The source material was peripheral blood or thyroid tissue (not recorded which). These receptors all stem from an adult man with Graves' disease, either hyperthyroidism or ophthalmopathy (not recorded which).

The CDR3 reads CASSIEGTVNTEAFF. The DNA of the CDR3 is TGTGCCAGTAGTATAGAGGGGACAGTGAACACTGAAGCTTTCTTT. The chain couples TRBV19 to TRBJ1-1; 7 bases map to TRBD1. The CDR3 contains 15 residues. Germline V lookup: CDR1 LNHDA, CDR2 SQIVND (reference sequence). V was clipped by 0 bases and J by 0 bases; unmatched bases: 1.

This clonotype was detected a few times. The chain couples TRBV9 to TRBJ1-1; tentatively, D is TRBD1 (6 bases). This CDR3 has 15 residues. The V gene lost 4 bases and the J gene lost 0 bases, with 13 bases spanning the gap. Germline V gives CDR1 SGDLS, CDR2 YYNGEE. CDR3 sequence reads: CASSIGQTLNTEAFF. DNA of the CDR3: TGTGCCAGCAGCATTGGACAGACACTGAACACTGAAGCTTTCTTT.

This clonotype was detected once. Being one base from a much bigger clone, this may be a read error. This chain links TRBV5-1 with TRBJ1-1; D might be TRBD1 (5 bases). The germline V gene has CDR1 SGHRS and CDR2 YFSETQ. Between the trimmed V and J ends, which lost 3 bases and 3 bases, there was a span of 9 bases. CDR3 length: 13 residues. For the CDR3, the DNA is TGCGCCAGCAGCTGGGACGTGGACACTGAAGCTTTCTTT. Residues: CASSWDVDTEAFF.

The table lists this clonotype with many counts. The rearrangement uses TRBV29-1 and TRBJ1-2; no firm D call. Germline CDR1 and CDR2: SQVTM and ANQGSEA. V was cut by 6 bases and J by 6 bases, with 11 bases left in between. CDR3 length: 11 amino acids. DNA for the CDR3: TGCAGCGTCACTGCTGGAGATGGCTACACCTTC. This codes for CSVTAGDGYTF.

This clonotype has just a few counts. The chain has TRBV7-2 and TRBJ2-2, with 7 bases aligning to TRBD2. V was pared by 2 bases and J by 7 bases, with 4 bases of the junction left unmatched. Germline lookup yields CDR1 SGHTA and CDR2 FQGNSA. This CDR3 is built from 14 residues. In nucleotides, the CDR3 is TGTGCCAGCAGCTTACTTGGGGAGGGCGGGGAGCTGTTTTTT. Translated: CASSLLGEGGELFF.

This clonotype was picked up many times. The chain uses TRBV5-1 and TRBJ1-1; TRBD1 matches at 7 bases. Germline V gene lookup returns CDR1 SGHRS and CDR2 YFSETQ. The CDR3 loop spans 14 amino acids. Germline trimming cut 0 bases from V and 4 bases from J; bases unmatched to any gene: 3. CDR3 amino acids: CASSLVRDSTEAFF. DNA of the CDR3: TGCGCCAGCAGCTTGGTTCGGGACAGCACTGAAGCTTTCTTT.

In DNA, the CDR3 is TGTGCCAGCAGCTTGCGTTCTGGACAGGGAGCGACCCAGTACTTC. Its translation: CASSLRSGQGATQYF. The J gene is TRBJ2-5, the V gene TRBV7-9, with 8 positions matching TRBD1. The V and J ends lost 3 bases and 7 bases, in that order; junction bases with no gene match: 10. The CDR3 is 15 residues long. Germline V gene lookup returns CDR1 SEHNR and CDR2 FQNEAQ (reference sequence).

In nucleotides, the CDR3 is TGTGCCAGCAGCCCGCGGGCCTCTGGAAACACCATATATTTT. This encodes CASSPRASGNTIYF. The V gene is TRBV7-8, the J gene TRBJ1-3; no clear D. The CDR3 is 14 amino acids. Germline V CDR1 and CDR2: SGHVS, FQNEAQ. The V and J ends lost 5 bases and 0 bases respectively, with 8 bases between them.

Comment on this clonotype: Germline is not matched at one junction end, which may reflect a read error. The chain has TRBV15 and TRBJ1-2, with TRBD1 matching over 10 bases. Germline V CDR1 and CDR2: LNHNV, YYDKDF (reference sequence). This CDR3 comprises 13 residues. This CDR3 reads CATSGETGGGYTF. The CDR3 nucleotides read TGTGCCACCAGCGGAGAGACAGGGGGCGGCTACACCTTC.

This clonotype was recorded at least ten times. V and J are TRBV7-9 and TRBJ2-7; weak D call: TRBD1 (5 bases). This CDR3 is built from 14 residues. Germline V CDR1 and CDR2: SEHNR, FQNEAQ (reference sequence). V shed 4 bases and J shed 3 bases, with 13 bases lying between them. The CDR3 region is CASSSWQGNYEQYF. The CDR3 bases are TGTGCCAGCAGCTCCTGGCAGGGAAACTACGAGCAGTACTTC.

The V call is TRBV7-3, the J call TRBJ1-1; D uncertain. The CDR3 spans 14 residues. V lost 1 base and J 1 base, leaving 7 bases between the germline ends. Germline loops: CDR1 SGHTA, CDR2 FQGTGA. In DNA, the CDR3 is TGTGCCAGCAGCTTAAATCGAGAGAACACTGAAGCTTTCTTT. Its protein product is CASSLNRENTEAFF. Looking up the rest from reference TRBV7-3 and TRBJ1-1 gives the full variable domain: GAGVSQTPSNKVTEKGKYVELRCDPISGHTALYWYRQSLGQGPEFLIYFQGTGAADDSGLPNDRFFAVRPEGSVSTLKIQRTERGDSAVYLCASSLNRENTEAFFGQGTRLTVV.

This clonotype was counted between two and nine times. The J gene is TRBJ1-2, the V gene TRBV6-4, with D possibly matching TRBD1 (5 bases). The length of the CDR3 is 13 residues. Germline lookup yields CDR1 MRHNA and CDR2 SNTAGT. Between the trimmed V and J ends, which lost 2 bases and 5 bases, there was a span of 9 bases. The CDR3 coding sequence is TGTGCCAGCAGTGACGGGCCAGGGTATGGCTACACCTTC. It encodes CASSDGPGYGYTF.

This rearrangement joins TRBV7-8 to TRBJ2-1; possibly TRBD1 or TRBD2 for D (5 bases each). This CDR3 has 16 amino acids. CDR1 and CDR2 from the germline V gene are SGHVS and FQNEAQ. Trimming left V 5 bases short and J 0 bases short, with 14 bases between. The CDR3 reads CASSRGPTISYNEQFF. CDR3 sequence (DNA): TGTGCCAGCAGCCGGGGACCTACCATCTCCTACAATGAGCAGTTCTTC. Full variable domain (missing parts from reference TRBV7-8 and TRBJ2-1): GAGVSQSPRYKVAKRGQDVALRCDPISGHVSLFWYQQALGQGPEFLTYFQNEAQLDKSGLPSDRFFAERPEGSVSTLKIQRTQQEDSAVYLCASSRGPTISYNEQFFGPGTRLTVL.

The chain recombines TRBV29-1 with TRBJ2-7; D unresolved. The length of the CDR3 is 16 residues. Per germline, CDR1 SQVTM and CDR2 ANQGSEA. The V end was cut by 5 bases, the J end by 2 bases, with 22 bases between. CDR3 nucleotide sequence: TGCAGCGTTCGCCATGGGATCTATGGCTACACCTACGAGCAGTACTTC. Its protein product is CSVRHGIYGYTYEQYF.

This clonotype occurred a few times. The chain links TRBV5-1 to TRBJ2-7; possibly TRBD2 for D (6 bases). Germline-derived CDR1 and CDR2 are SGHRS and YFSETQ. V lost 4 bases and J lost 2, with 13 bases in between. There are 14 residues in the CDR3. The CDR3, as DNA: TGCGCCAGCAGCCCGGAGGGGCTGGCCTACGAGCAGTACTTC. It codes for CASSPEGLAYEQYF.

About this clonotype: The CDR3 carries no conserved terminal phenylalanine or tryptophan, so it likely arises from a read error. The DNA is left out, because the CDR3 cannot be placed on it with certainty; the CDR3 is given as TCRdb lists it. The chain joins TRBV20-1 to TRBJ1-4; the D call in the table, TRBD1, was not verified against the DNA. Looked up from germline, CDR1 is DFQATT and CDR2 is SNEGSKA (reference sequence). 11 amino acids form the CDR3, both terminal residues included. The CDR3 reads CSAKDRVDFNY.

Details on this clonotype: The junction and the germline gene differ at one end; a read error may be behind it. The rearrangement uses TRBV25-1 and TRBJ2-7; TRBD2 might be the D (7 bases). The CDR3 runs to 15 residues. Germline V gives CDR1 MGHDK, CDR2 SYGVNS. The CDR3 loop reads CASSLSGEGSYGQYF. CDR3 coding DNA: TGTGCCAGCAGCTTATCAGGGGAGGGCTCCTACGGGCAGTACTTC.

The chain carries TRBV25-1 and TRBJ1-2; 10 nucleotides line up with TRBD1. In germline, CDR1 is MGHDK, CDR2 SYGVNS. V shed 5 bases, J shed 6 bases, and the junction held 3 bases outside the gene matches. This CDR3 comprises 13 residues. The CDR3 region is CASSKDRGNGYTF. In DNA form, the CDR3 reads TGTGCCAGCAGTAAGGACAGGGGGAATGGCTACACCTTC.

The chain carries TRBV7-9 and TRBJ2-2, with 7 nucleotides matching TRBD1. The CDR3 loop spans 14 amino acids. Germline V gives CDR1 SEHNR, CDR2 FQNEAQ (reference sequence). The junction had 8 bases not matched to a gene; V was cut back by 5 bases and J by 8 bases. In nucleotides, the CDR3 is TGTGCCAGCAGCCTGGACAGGTTGAGGGGGGAGCTGTTTTTT. Its protein product is CASSLDRLRGELFF.

The chain has TRBV12-3 or TRBV12-4 and TRBJ2-5; weak D call: TRBD1 (8 bases). The CDR3 spans 15 residues. The V end was cut by 6 bases, the J end by 4 bases, with 18 bases between. CDR3 DNA: TGTGCCAGCAGATCACTGAACAGGGGGGGAGAGACCCAGTACTTC. Translating it yields CASRSLNRGGETQYF.

This clonotype appeared a few times. The CDR3: CSAISGVGDSPLHF. CDR3 nucleotides: TGCAGTGCTATCTCCGGGGTGGGGGATTCACCCCTCCACTTT. The chain links TRBV20-1 to TRBJ1-6, with D tentatively TRBD1 (5 bases). This CDR3 comprises 14 residues. Between the trimmed V and J ends, which lost 4 bases and 8 bases, there was a span of 15 bases. Germline values: CDR1 DFQATT, CDR2 SNEGSKA (reference sequence).

The rearrangement uses TRBV5-1 and TRBJ2-7; 14 bases fit TRBD2. V gave up 0 bases and J gave up 4 bases; unmatched junction bases: 6. The CDR3 length is 17 residues. Germline values: CDR1 SGHRS, CDR2 YFSETQ. DNA for the CDR3: TGCGCCAGCAGCTTGGGACTAGCGGGAGGGCCAGGTTACGAGCAGTACTTC. This gives the protein CASSLGLAGGPGYEQYF.

This clonotype came up many times. This chain connects TRBV10-3 to TRBJ2-7; a possible D gene is TRBD1 (6 bases). CDR1 and CDR2 (germline): ENHRY, SYGVKD. V was pared by 0 bases and J by 5 bases, with 14 bases between. This CDR3 has 15 residues. The CDR3 is CAISESPGDGHEQYF. CDR3 sequence (DNA): TGTGCCATCAGTGAGTCACCAGGGGACGGACACGAGCAGTACTTC.

This clonotype was detected only a few times. The genes are TRBV29-1 and TRBJ1-2, with a weak D call TRBD1 (5 bases). Per germline, CDR1 SQVTM and CDR2 ANQGSEA. The length of the CDR3 is 15 residues. Trimming took 4 bases from V and 4 from J, leaving 19 bases between them. CDR3 bases: TGCAGCGTTGGGCCTTTGGGGGGGACGCGCTATGGCTACACCTTC. It yields the protein CSVGPLGGTRYGYTF.

This clonotype turned up a few times. The chain employs TRBV7-9 and TRBJ1-2; perhaps TRBD1 as D (5 bases). V lost 4 bases and J 6 bases, leaving 18 bases between the germline ends. There are 15 residues in the CDR3. The germline gives CDR1 SEHNR, CDR2 FQNEAQ (reference sequence). The CDR3 DNA is TGTGCCAGCAGCTCATATCCTCAGACAGCCGATGGCTACACCTTC. Translated: CASSSYPQTADGYTF.

This clonotype has a count of ten or more. The chain employs TRBV13 and TRBJ1-5, with TRBD1 identical over 9 bases. Germline V lookup: CDR1 PRHDT, CDR2 FYEKMQ (reference sequence). With 6 bases clipped from V and 6 bases from J, the junction kept 9 bases outside the gene matches. This CDR3 is 15 amino acids long. The CDR3 region is CASSQRDRAPQPQHF. CDR3 sequence (DNA): TGTGCCAGCAGTCAGCGGGACAGGGCACCTCAGCCCCAGCATTTT.

This chain joins TRBV29-1 and TRBJ2-7; 14 nucleotides match TRBD2. CDR3 length: 15 amino acids. The trim removed 8 bases at V and 3 bases at J, leaving 9 bases unmatched. Germline-derived CDR1 and CDR2 are SQVTM and ANQGSEA. CDR3 sequence reads: CSLWGTSGSGYEQYF. In DNA, the CDR3 is TGCAGCTTGTGGGGGACTAGCGGGAGTGGCTACGAGCAGTACTTC.